The rows below give T cell receptor beta chains drawn from one sample of a study of cytomegalovirus exposure and HLA in healthy donors. The assay was immunoSEQ multiplex PCR, and TCRdb's table has in-frame clones only and misses some. This sample carries hundreds of thousands of clones, under 80% of them seen once, and the ten largest clones take 1.8%. Sample: PBMCs. These receptors came from a woman aged 25-40 years in good health and CMV-seronegative. The CDR3 runs from the conserved cysteine through the conserved F or W. Each record gives: J gene, clone size, V gene, D gene, CDR3 DNA, CDR3 protein. The D gene is left open where the match is weak. The size entry is marked missing in some rows and otherwise reads once, few, many or a size class.

>TRBJ2-7|-|TRBV9|-
TGTGCCAGCAGCGTAGTGAGTGGTTACGAGCAGTACTTC
CASSVVSGYEQYF
>TRBJ2-3|-|TRBV5-6|TRBD2
TGTGCCATCAGCTTGGTCCGGGAGGCGGGGGGCCCCACAGATACGCAGTATTTT
CAISLVREAGGPTDTQYF
>TRBJ2-3|-|TRBV7-9|-
TGTGCCAGCAGCTTCCCAGGTAGCACAGATACGCAGTATTTT
CASSFPGSTDTQYF
>TRBJ1-6|-|TRBV5-6|TRBD1
TGTGCCAGCAGCTTTTCCCCGGGACAGCTACATAATTCACCCCTCCACTTT
CASSFSPGQLHNSPLHF
>TRBJ2-3|-|TRBV29-1|TRBD2
TGCAGCGCCCTAGCGGACTCTAGCACAGATACGCAGTATTTT
CSALADSSTDTQYF
>TRBJ1-3|-|TRBV6-5|-
TGTGTAGGAGGGGCCTGTAGAAACACCATATATTTT
CVGGACRNTIYF
>TRBJ2-5|-|TRBV14|-
TGTGCCAGCAGCCAAGTAGAGGTGACCCAGTACTTC
CASSQVEVTQYF
>TRBJ1-6|-|TRBV27|TRBD1
TGTGCCAGCAGTTTGGTAGGGGGCCTGGGGTCACCCCTCCACTTT
CASSLVGGLGSPLHF
>TRBJ2-7|few|TRBV27|TRBD2
TGTGCCAGCAGTTTTTCCTCGGGGGGGGTGCAGTACTTC
CASSFSSGGVQYF
>TRBJ1-1|-|TRBV7-9|-
TGTGCCAGCAGCTTGGTGGCCACTGAAGCTTTCTTT
CASSLVATEAFF
>TRBJ2-2|-|TRBV5-1|-
TGCGCCAGCAGCTCCTCCCCTACGAACACCGGGGAGCTGTTTTTT
CASSSSPTNTGELFF
>TRBJ2-1|-|TRBV11-3|TRBD1
TGTGCCAGCAGCCTGGACAGGGGTCGGGGCGAGCAGTTCTTC
CASSLDRGRGEQFF
>TRBJ2-2|few|TRBV6-6|-
TGTGCCAGCAGGCCGGGACAAACCGGGGAGCTGTTTTTT
CASRPGQTGELFF
>TRBJ1-3|-|TRBV19|-
TGTGCCAGTAGTATAAGGTGGTGGGGAGATCCTGGAAACACCATATATTTT
CASSIRWWGDPGNTIYF
>TRBJ1-1|many|TRBV30|TRBD1
TGTGCCTGGAGTGCGACAGGGTTTAACACTGAAGCTTTCTTT
CAWSATGFNTEAFF
>TRBJ1-5|-|TRBV30|-
TGTGCCTGGAGATCACAAGATGGTCAGCCCCAGCATTTT
CAWRSQDGQPQHF
>TRBJ2-1|-|TRBV30|-
TGTGCCTGGAGTGTAGGCAGGCAAAATGAGCAGTTCTTC
CAWSVGRQNEQFF